Listed below are T cell receptor beta chains from one sample, sequenced in a study of T cells after yellow fever vaccination. MiXCR was run by TCRdb on the 5' RACE reads, yielding one entry per CDR3 protein. The table has about 320,000 distinct CDR3 sequences, around 13% seen once. The material was CD4+ T cells sorted from PBMCs, obtained 15 days after the yellow fever booster vaccination. These receptors originate from a young man who received the YFV17D yellow fever vaccine. The conserved cysteine and the conserved F or W are not part of the CDR3 here. Not all rows give a size; the values are once, few, many and, for expanded clones, a class.

V	J	size	CDR3
TRBV18	TRBJ1-1	NA	ASSRGQGSEAF
TRBV6-6	TRBJ1-1	few	ASRLTRGGTEAF
TRBV6-5	TRBJ1-2	few	ASSYSASGGRGYT
TRBV9	TRBJ1-6	few	ASSATGDNNSPLH
TRBV6-5	TRBJ2-3	NA	ASSYGGGTDTQY
TRBV5-1	TRBJ2-1	NA	ASSPGTSAYNEQF
TRBV6-5	TRBJ2-7	NA	ASSAQGYGSYEQY
TRBV30	TRBJ1-2	NA	AWSVLGHNQGGYT
TRBV20-1	TRBJ2-3	few	SAPNPGPKSDTQY
TRBV7-8	TRBJ2-5	NA	ASSHRTSGEQETQY
TRBV4-3	TRBJ2-3	few	ASSQDSGERKDTQY
TRBV29-1	TRBJ2-2	many	SVDFMNTGELF
TRBV20-1	TRBJ2-5	many	SARLPSSGGETQY
TRBV12-3/TRBV12-4	TRBJ1-1	many	ASSSGTDIKGTEAF
TRBV5-1	TRBJ2-4	NA	ASSLGIRVQGIQY
TRBV18	TRBJ1-2	few	ASSPQGQGDGYT
TRBV28	TRBJ1-2	few	ASSTIIRYGYT
TRBV5-1	TRBJ2-5	many	ASSLTIRETQY
TRBV19	TRBJ1-2	few	ASSISLQGNGYT
TRBV20-1	TRBJ2-3	NA	SAPSAGTQY
TRBV2	TRBJ2-1	few	ASKQINEQF
TRBV4-3	TRBJ1-1	many	ASSPGRSTEAF
TRBV3-1	TRBJ1-1	few	ASSYNGRTNTEAF
TRBV7-2	TRBJ1-1	NA	ASSPDRGNAEAF
TRBV5-1	TRBJ2-1	many	ASSPLQGFVNEQF
TRBV27	TRBJ1-5	many	ASRRAGSNQPQH
TRBV7-9	TRBJ2-1	NA	ASSFSGGAGNEQF
TRBV7-2	TRBJ2-5	few	ASSWGDRGIETQY
TRBV10-3	TRBJ1-3	NA	AISSQQGTGNTIY
TRBV3-1	TRBJ1-3	NA	ASSSLSDTIY
TRBV6-1	TRBJ2-7	once	ASTTGQGYEQY
TRBV5-1	TRBJ2-6	many	ASRQAGGANVLT
TRBV20-1	TRBJ1-1	NA	SARDRRTGNTEAF
TRBV4-3	TRBJ2-3	few	ASGPGQGGDTQY
TRBV7-2	TRBJ1-5	NA	ASSQDPGDDQPQH
TRBV5-1	TRBJ1-1	NA	ASSLTGFPGEAF
TRBV5-1	TRBJ2-2	few	ASSSTGNTGELF
TRBV5-1	TRBJ2-4	NA	ASSSTPGTGKNIQY
TRBV12-3/TRBV12-4	TRBJ2-3	many	ASSLHRLAGTGTDTQY
TRBV6-5	TRBJ1-3	few	ASREPGSSGNTIY
TRBV29-1	TRBJ1-2	few	SVEGSYGYT
TRBV5-1	TRBJ2-3	NA	ASSAVPSGGFTDTQY
TRBV12-3/TRBV12-4	TRBJ1-5	few	ASSLSHNQPQH
TRBV9	TRBJ2-7	few	ASSVGGGRYEQY
TRBV5-1	TRBJ2-5	many	ASSFSGGARETQY
TRBV5-4	TRBJ1-2	few	ASSLVDNYGYT
TRBV2	TRBJ2-7	once	ASLRQVSSYEQY
TRBV28	TRBJ1-2	few	ASSTDGQLGGYT
TRBV12-3/TRBV12-4	TRBJ1-5	few	ASTPTGGNQPQH
TRBV20-1	TRBJ2-4	few	SALRPGQNIQY
TRBV7-9	TRBJ1-6	many	ASSLYGTGNYNSPLH
TRBV11-2	TRBJ1-1	few	ASNPWGTVTEAF
TRBV6-2/TRBV6-3	TRBJ1-5	NA	ASSYPGTGEQPQH
TRBV3-1	TRBJ2-6	few	ASSQGGANVLT
TRBV20-1	TRBJ2-1	few	SARLPAGPLNEQF
TRBV5-8	TRBJ2-3	NA	ASSLAWGTQGADTQY
TRBV20-1	TRBJ2-5	NA	SAREGRLAGGLTWTQY
TRBV9	TRBJ2-1	many	ASSVAGSGGSDEQF
TRBV4-3	TRBJ1-4	NA	ASSVEGGRNEKLF